This TCR beta chain originates from a study of blood T cell repertoires in COVID-19. CDR3 length: 13 amino acids. The V gene's germline CDR1 is SQVTM and CDR2 ANQGSEA. The V gene end was trimmed by 6 bases and the J gene end by 4 bases; junction bases not matched to a gene: 8. Only in-frame clones appear in the TCRdb table, and some are missing; sequencing was by immunoSEQ multiplex PCR. The sample consists of about 67,000 clones, around 90% of them appearing once. The origin of this receptor is an elderly woman with acute or convalescent COVID-19. Sequencing was performed on peripheral blood. The genes are TRBV29-1 and TRBJ2-7; TRBD1 matches at 8 bases. The CDR3 is CSVRQGSAYEQYF. The CDR3 DNA reads TGCAGCGTAAGACAGGGGAGTGCATACGAGCAGTACTTC.